Presented here are 5 T cell receptor beta chains from one specimen sequenced in a study of lymphopenia after photon versus proton radiotherapy. Libraries were prepared by immunoSEQ multiplex PCR; TCRdb keeps only in-frame clonotypes and omits some of them. The sample gives about 16,000 clones, over 75% of which show up once; more than 9% is in the top ten. Sequencing used peripheral blood, obtained from a patient treated with proton-based radiotherapy. The receptor source for this set is a man in his 70s with pancreatic cancer.

In this sample, this clone turned up once. The chain links TRBV27 to TRBJ2-5; 10 bases line up with TRBD1. CDR3 length: 14 amino acids. In germline, CDR1 is MNHEY, CDR2 SMNVEV (reference sequence). V lost 6 bases, J lost 5 bases, and 6 bases stayed unmatched. The CDR3 here is CASRRDRGFETQYF. CDR3 bases: TGTGCCAGCAGGCGGGACAGGGGATTCGAGACCCAGTACTTC.

This sequence joins TRBV9 and TRBJ2-2, with 7 bases lining up with TRBD2. Germline V gene lookup returns CDR1 SGDLS and CDR2 YYNGEE. The CDR3 consists of 14 residues. The V gene end was trimmed by 10 bases and the J gene end by 6 bases; junction bases not matched to a gene: 12. CDR3 sequence (DNA): TGTGCCGCTGTGGAGCGGGGTAGGGCCGGGGAGCTGTTTTTT. The encoded protein is CAAVERGRAGELFF. The full variable domain, completed using reference TRBV9 and TRBJ2-2, is DSGVTQTPKHLITATGQRVTLRCSPRSGDLSVYWYQQSLDQGLQFLIQYYNGEERAKGNILERFSAQQFPDLHSELNLSSLELGDSALYFCAAVERGRAGELFFGEGSRLTVL.

CDR3 amino acids: CAISDNGLAGPTDTQYF. CDR3 in DNA: TGTGCCATCAGTGATAATGGACTAGCGGGGCCCACAGATACGCAGTATTTT. The chain recombines TRBV10-3 with TRBJ2-3; 12 bases match TRBD2. With V trimmed by 3 bases and J by 2 bases, 6 bases remained unmatched. In germline, CDR1 is ENHRY, CDR2 SYGVKD. CDR3 length equals 17 residues.

The chain has TRBV7-3 and TRBJ2-5, with TRBD1 identical over 8 bases. This CDR3 region has 16 residues. Germline values: CDR1 SGHTA, CDR2 FQGTGA. J gave up 7 bases and V 4 bases, and 14 bases lay outside the gene matches. CDR3: CASSSDQGAGFGTQYF. As DNA, the CDR3 is TGTGCCAGCAGCTCCGATCAGGGGGCTGGTTTCGGGACCCAGTACTTC.

The chain couples TRBV2 to TRBJ2-2; a weak D match, TRBD1 (7 bases). The V end lost 3 bases, the J end lost 2 bases, and 10 bases lay between the germline ends. Looked up from germline, CDR1 is SNHLY and CDR2 is FYNNEI. The CDR3 length is 15 residues. CDR3 in amino acids: CASSDRGVNTGELFF. In DNA form, the CDR3 reads TGTGCCAGCAGTGACAGGGGGGTTAACACCGGGGAGCTGTTTTTT.